One and the same sample provided the 29 T cell receptor beta chains below, sequenced in a study of blood T cell repertoires in COVID-19. This table comes from immunoSEQ multiplex PCR, and its TCRdb copy is limited to in-frame clones, with some not included. The table shows 400,000 to 450,000 clones, with roughly 90% occurring only once. The sample comprised peripheral blood. Receptors originate from a man younger than 30 with COVID-19, enrolled during active disease.

The chain recombines TRBV2 with TRBJ1-2; 8 bases align to TRBD1. Germline loops: CDR1 SNHLY, CDR2 FYNNEI. The CDR3 has 14 amino acids. The trim removed 10 bases at V and 7 bases at J, leaving 14 bases unmatched. The CDR3 nucleotides read TGTGCCACCAGGAGGTTGCAGGGGGCATCTGGCTACACCTTC. Its protein product is CATRRLQGASGYTF.

The chain combines TRBV5-8 with TRBJ2-2, with D perhaps matching TRBD1 (5 bases). Germline V CDR1 and CDR2: SGHTS, YDEGEE. With 6 bases removed from V and 3 bases from J, the gap between germline ends came to 18 bases. The CDR3 loop spans 16 amino acids. DNA of the CDR3: TGTGCCAGCACCATCACCTGGGGCGGATACACCGGGGAGCTGTTTTTT. It encodes CASTITWGGYTGELFF.

V gene TRBV7-2 combines with J gene TRBJ1-5, with TRBD1 matching 7 bases. The V and J ends lost 6 bases and 0 bases, in that order; junction bases with no gene match: 2. This CDR3 contains 14 residues. In germline, CDR1 is SGHTA, CDR2 FQGNSA. The CDR3 is CASSYRGSNQPQHF. The CDR3 coding sequence is TGTGCCAGCAGTTACAGGGGTAGCAATCAGCCCCAGCATTTT.

The V and J genes are TRBV5-8 and TRBJ2-1; D perhaps matches TRBD2 (5 bases). Deletions cut 8 bases from V and 4 bases from J, with 13 bases between. Germline V lookup: CDR1 SGHTS, CDR2 YDEGEE. CDR3 size: 13 residues. Here the CDR3 DNA reads TGTGCCAGTTGCTCCGGGGTATACAATGAGCAGTTCTTC. Amino acid sequence: CASCSGVYNEQFF.

V and J are TRBV5-5 and TRBJ2-7; TRBD2 matches at 7 bases. Germline CDR1 SGHKS, CDR2 YYEKEE (reference sequence). The trim removed 1 base at V and 2 bases at J, leaving 3 bases unmatched. The CDR3 length is 14 residues. The CDR3 coding sequence is TGTGCCAGCAGCTTGTGGGAGGGGACCTACGAGCAGTACTTC. Translation: CASSLWEGTYEQYF.

The V gene is TRBV7-9, the J gene TRBJ2-7, with D possibly being TRBD2 (6 bases). The CDR3 is 14 residues long. Trimming pared 5 bases from V and 2 bases from J, leaving 13 bases between. Per germline, CDR1 SEHNR and CDR2 FQNEAQ (reference sequence). The CDR3 region has the DNA TGTGCCAGCAGCCTGACTAGTGATACCTACGAGCAGTACTTC. Its protein is CASSLTSDTYEQYF.

For this clone: This same CDR3 is encoded by further DNA sequences in the sample. The chain has TRBV20-1 and TRBJ2-3, with D maybe TRBD2 (6 bases). V was cut by 3 bases and J by 6 bases, with 10 bases left in between. The germline V gene encodes CDR1 DFQATT and CDR2 SNEGSKA (reference sequence). The length of the CDR3 is 12 residues. CDR3 region: CSASYRGDTQYF. CDR3 in DNA: TGCAGTGCTAGTTATCGGGGGGATACGCAGTATTTT.

Comments on this clone: The same CDR3 arises from other DNA sequences in this sample as well. The CDR3 DNA sequence: TGTGCCAGCAGCCTAGGGGGCGGGGAGACCCAGTACTTC. Protein product: CASSLGGGETQYF. The chain joins TRBV5-4 to TRBJ2-5; 7 bases are shared with TRBD1. The CDR3 has 13 residues. CDR1 is SGHNT and CDR2 is YYREEE in the germline V gene (reference sequence). The V segment lost 4 bases and the J segment 5 bases; nucleotides outside the gene matches: 5.

This chain joins TRBV4-2 and TRBJ2-2; TRBD2 aligns across 11 bases. The CDR3 covers 16 residues. Trimming cost V 4 bases and J 5 bases; bases outside gene matches: 6. The germline V gene has CDR1 LGHNA and CDR2 YNFKEQ. The CDR3 DNA reads TGTGCCAGCAGCCTTACGGCTAGCGGGAGGACCGGGGAGCTGTTTTTT. This gives the protein CASSLTASGRTGELFF.

This chain joins TRBV18 and TRBJ2-1; 8 nucleotides match TRBD2. CDR1 and CDR2 (germline): KGHSH, LQKENI. CDR3 size: 15 residues. The V segment lost 6 bases and the J segment 7 bases; nucleotides outside the gene matches: 11. CDR3 sequence (DNA): TGTGCCAGCTCCCAAGGGGCTAGCGGGCGTAATGAGCAGTTCTTC. It yields the protein CASSQGASGRNEQFF.

The V call is TRBV6-1, the J call TRBJ1-2, with D possibly matching TRBD1 (5 bases). CDR1 and CDR2 (germline): MNHNS, SASEGT. This CDR3 has 15 residues. V lost 2 bases to trimming and J lost 0 bases, with 10 bases between them. CDR3 coding DNA: TGTGCCAGCAGTGAAATCAGGGTCTCTAACTATGGCTACACCTTC. Amino acid sequence: CASSEIRVSNYGYTF.

The chain employs TRBV7-9 and TRBJ2-1; 9 nucleotides align to TRBD1. With 4 bases clipped from V and 4 bases from J, the junction kept 5 bases outside the gene matches. Germline-derived CDR1 and CDR2 are SEHNR and FQNEAQ (reference sequence). The CDR3 is 15 residues long. The CDR3 loop is CASSYPGTGYNEQFF. The CDR3 region has the DNA TGTGCCAGCAGCTATCCCGGGACAGGGTACAATGAGCAGTTCTTC.

J is TRBJ2-3 and V is TRBV6-2 or TRBV6-3; 7 positions agree with TRBD2. The CDR3 has 15 amino acids. V dropped 2 bases and J dropped 0; count of bases not matched to a gene: 2. Looked up from germline, CDR1 is MNHEY and CDR2 is SVGEGT. Written as DNA, the CDR3 is TGTGCCAGCAGTTACGGGCGGGGGAGCACAGATACGCAGTATTTT. This sequence encodes CASSYGRGSTDTQYF.

The CDR3 DNA is TGCGCCAGCAGTGGGGACAGGGACTACGAGCAGTACTTC. It translates to CASSGDRDYEQYF. The rearrangement joins TRBV10-1 to TRBJ2-7; 9 positions agree with TRBD1. This CDR3 has 13 residues. Germline loops: CDR1 WNHNN, CDR2 SYGVQD (reference sequence). The V segment lost 4 bases and the J segment 3 bases; nucleotides outside the gene matches: 1.

V gene TRBV3-1 (or the pseudogene TRBV3-2) combines with J gene TRBJ2-3, with 14 bases lining up with TRBD2. Germline V lookup: CDR1 LGHDT, CDR2 YNNKEL (reference sequence). The CDR3 is 16 residues long. Trimming cost V 2 bases and J 4 bases; bases outside gene matches: 2. The CDR3 DNA reads TGTGCCAGCAGCCAACGACTAGCGGGAGGGCCAGATACGCAGTATTTT. It specifies CASSQRLAGGPDTQYF.

V and J are TRBV10-1 and TRBJ2-7; TRBD1 matches at 8 bases. CDR1 WNHNN and CDR2 SYGVQD come from the germline V gene (reference sequence). V gave up 3 bases and J gave up 5 bases; unmatched junction bases: 3. This CDR3 region has 13 residues. This CDR3 is CASSERGQDEQYF. The CDR3 nucleotides are TGCGCCAGCAGTGAACGGGGACAGGACGAGCAGTACTTC.

This chain links TRBV25-1 with TRBJ2-1; TRBD1 is a possible D gene (6 bases). Trimming took off 7 bases at V and 4 bases at J, with 20 bases between the two ends. This CDR3 has 16 amino acids. Germline loops: CDR1 MGHDK, CDR2 SYGVNS. As DNA, the CDR3 is TGTGCCAGCACCTCAGAAGTGGCAGGGGCTTACAATGAGCAGTTCTTC. Amino acids: CASTSEVAGAYNEQFF.

The genes are TRBV21-1 and TRBJ2-7; no check of the table's D call, TRBD1, against the DNA was made. TRBV21-1 is annotated as a pseudogene. The CDR3 is 14 amino acids. The CDR3: CASSPSGFIYEQYF. CDR3 coding DNA: TGTGCCAGCAGCCCAAGTGGCTTCATCTACGAGCAGTACTTC.

This rearrangement joins TRBV7-9 to TRBJ1-1; perhaps TRBD1 as D (6 bases). This CDR3 comprises 14 residues. V lost 6 bases and J 5 bases, leaving 16 bases between the germline ends. The germline CDR1 and CDR2 sequences are SEHNR and FQNEAQ (reference sequence). CDR3 in amino acids: CASRGGGSRTEAFF. CDR3 nucleotide sequence: TGTGCCAGCAGGGGAGGGGGGTCTAGGACTGAAGCTTTCTTT.

The chain has TRBV27 and TRBJ2-6; the match to TRBD1 covers 7 bases. The CDR3 spans 19 residues. Germline CDR1 and CDR2: MNHEY and SMNVEV (reference sequence). The V and J ends lost 8 bases and 0 bases, in that order; junction bases with no gene match: 16. The CDR3 loop reads CASRYTTGSPTSGANVLTF. The CDR3 region has the DNA TGTGCCAGCCGTTATACGACAGGGTCTCCTACCTCTGGGGCCAACGTCCTGACTTTC. The variable domain in full, with the rest retrieved from reference TRBV27 and TRBJ2-6, is EAQVTQNPRYLITVTGKKLTVTCSQNMNHEYMSWYRQDPGLGLRQIYYSMNVEVTDKGDVPEGYKVSRKEKRNFPLILESPSPNQTSLYFCASRYTTGSPTSGANVLTFGAGSRLTVL.

The chain recombines TRBV5-4 with TRBJ2-5; 11 nucleotides align to TRBD2. From germline, CDR1 is SGHNT and CDR2 YYREEE (reference sequence). CDR3 length: 16 amino acids. V shed 4 bases, J shed 0 bases, and the junction held 5 bases outside the gene matches. CDR3 loop: CASSQGLAENQETQYF. In DNA form, the CDR3 reads TGTGCCAGCAGCCAGGGACTAGCGGAGAACCAAGAGACCCAGTACTTC.

The V call is TRBV19, the J call TRBJ2-2, with D possibly being TRBD2 (5 bases). V was clipped by 0 bases and J by 7 bases, with 6 bases between them. This CDR3 is 13 amino acids long. Germline CDR1 is LNHDA and CDR2 is SQIVND (reference sequence). The CDR3: CASSIDRGGELFF. The CDR3 DNA is TGTGCCAGTAGTATAGACCGGGGCGGGGAGCTGTTTTTT.

V is TRBV24-1 and J is TRBJ1-2; perhaps TRBD1 as D (5 bases). Germline V gene data show CDR1 as KGHDR and CDR2 as SFDVKD. Trimming shortened V by 5 bases and J by 3 bases, and 12 bases separated the two germline ends. There are 14 residues in the CDR3. CDR3 nucleotide sequence: TGTGCCACCAGTGGTTATCCGGGGGACTATGGCTACACCTTC. This gives the protein CATSGYPGDYGYTF.

This sequence joins TRBV29-1 and TRBJ2-1; D possibly corresponds to TRBD2 (6 bases). Germline V gene lookup returns CDR1 SQVTM and CDR2 ANQGSEA. V lost 2 bases and J lost 10, with 24 bases in between. The CDR3 covers 16 residues. This CDR3 reads CSVELFRSLVAVEQFF. The CDR3 DNA reads TGCAGCGTTGAACTCTTTCGGTCGTTGGTAGCGGTCGAGCAGTTCTTC.

This clone came up once. This chain joins TRBV21-1 and TRBJ2-2; no check of the table's D call, TRBD2, against the DNA was made. TRBV21-1 is a known pseudogene. CDR3 length: 15 amino acids. CDR3 DNA sequence: TGTGCCAGCAGCATTAGCGGACGGAACACCGGGGAGCTGTTTTTT. Its protein product is CASSISGRNTGELFF.

This clone was counted only a few times. The rearrangement uses TRBV29-1 and TRBJ1-5; a weak D match, TRBD1 (6 bases). Trimming took off 4 bases at V and 1 base at J, with 8 bases between the two ends. This CDR3 contains 13 residues. Germline-derived CDR1 and CDR2 are SQVTM and ANQGSEA. CDR3 residues: CSVGGGSNQPQHF. The CDR3 coding sequence is TGCAGCGTTGGCGGGGGCAGCAATCAGCCCCAGCATTTT.

The rearrangement links TRBV19 to TRBJ2-1, with 8 nucleotides matching TRBD1. CDR3 length: 15 residues. The junction had 7 bases not matched to a gene; V was cut back by 7 bases and J by 2 bases. Germline V gene sequence: CDR1 LNHDA, CDR2 SQIVND (reference sequence). The DNA of the CDR3 is TGTGCCAGTACCACCGGGACAGGAGCCTACAATGAGCAGTTCTTC. Residues: CASTTGTGAYNEQFF. The full variable domain, its missing parts supplied by reference TRBV19 and TRBJ2-1, is DGGITQSPKYLFRKEGQNVTLSCEQNLNHDAMYWYRQDPGQGLRLIYYSQIVNDFQKGDIAEGYSVSREKKESFPLTVTSAQKNPTAFYLCASTTGTGAYNEQFFGPGTRLTVL.

The chain joins TRBV5-8 to TRBJ2-1, with D perhaps matching TRBD1 (5 bases). In germline, CDR1 is SGHTS, CDR2 YDEGEE. The CDR3 covers 11 residues. Trimming took 3 bases from V and 9 from J, leaving 7 bases between them. The DNA for the CDR3 is TGTGCCAGCAGCTCCAGGGTTGAGCAGTTCTTC. The encoded protein is CASSSRVEQFF.

This clone has a single count. This sequence joins TRBV5-1 and TRBJ2-7; D perhaps matches TRBD1 (6 bases). The CDR3 contains 15 residues. Germline V lookup: CDR1 SGHRS, CDR2 YFSETQ. Trimming removed 0 bases at V and 0 bases at J, with 10 bases between. The CDR3 region has the DNA TGCGCCAGCAGCTTGGAAGGACAGCTCTCCTACGAGCAGTACTTC. It is translated as CASSLEGQLSYEQYF.